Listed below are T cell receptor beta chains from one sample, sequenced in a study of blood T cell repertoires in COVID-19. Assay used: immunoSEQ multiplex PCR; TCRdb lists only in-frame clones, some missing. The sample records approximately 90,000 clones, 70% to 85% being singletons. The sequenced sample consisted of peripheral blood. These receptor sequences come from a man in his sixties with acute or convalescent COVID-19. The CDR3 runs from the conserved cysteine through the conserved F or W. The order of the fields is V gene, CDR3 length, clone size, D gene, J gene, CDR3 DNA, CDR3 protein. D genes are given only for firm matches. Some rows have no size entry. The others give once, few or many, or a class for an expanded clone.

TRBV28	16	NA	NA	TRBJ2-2	TGTGCCAGCAGTATCGGTGGAGGTACGAACACCGGGGAGCTGTTTTTT	CASSIGGGTNTGELFF
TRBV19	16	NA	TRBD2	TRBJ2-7	TGTGCCAGTAGTCCCCGCGGGACTAGATCGTCCTACGAGCAGTACTTC	CASSPRGTRSSYEQYF
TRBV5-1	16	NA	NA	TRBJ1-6	TGCGCCAGCAGCTTGGGGGAGGACCTTGCCCTCTCACCCCTCCACTTT	CASSLGEDLALSPLHF
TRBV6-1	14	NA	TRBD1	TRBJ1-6	TGTGCCAGCAGTGAAGGGGGACAGGGTCGACCTCCCCACTTT	CASSEGGQGRPPHF
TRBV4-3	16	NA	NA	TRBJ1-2	TGCGCCAGCAGCCAAGATCGGGGAAGGGCTAACTATGGCTACACCTTC	CASSQDRGRANYGYTF
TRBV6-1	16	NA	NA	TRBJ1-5	TGTGCCAGCAGTGAAGAGGCAGGTAGACCCAATCAGCCCCAGCATTTT	CASSEEAGRPNQPQHF
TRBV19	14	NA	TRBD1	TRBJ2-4	TGTGCCAGTAGTGCCACCGGGACAGGGGCCATTCAGTACTTC	CASSATGTGAIQYF
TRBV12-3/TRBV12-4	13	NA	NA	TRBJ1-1	TGTGCCAGCAGTTATCGGGGGAACACTGAAGCTTTCTTT	CASSYRGNTEAFF
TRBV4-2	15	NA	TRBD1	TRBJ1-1	TGTGCCAGCAGCCAAGAAGGGACAGGGTTAGCTGAAGCTTTCTTT	CASSQEGTGLAEAFF
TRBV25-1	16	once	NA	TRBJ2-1	TGTGCCAGCAGTGAAGTTCGGAGCGGCACCTACAATGAGCAGTTCTTC	CASSEVRSGTYNEQFF
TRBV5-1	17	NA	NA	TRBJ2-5	TGCGCCAGCAGCTTGAGGGACTCAGACCCGTACCAAGAGACCCAGTACTTC	CASSLRDSDPYQETQYF
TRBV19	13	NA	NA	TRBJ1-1	TGTGCCAGTAGTTGGCAGGTGAACACTGAAGCTTTCTTT	CASSWQVNTEAFF
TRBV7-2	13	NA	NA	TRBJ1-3	TGTGCCAGCAGCTCGGGACTTGGAAACACCATATATTTT	CASSSGLGNTIYF
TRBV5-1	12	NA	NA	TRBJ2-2	TGCGCCAGCCGGGGGGCCACCGGGGAGCTGTTTTTT	CASRGATGELFF
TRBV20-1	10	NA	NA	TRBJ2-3	TGCAGTGCTAGGGAGGTCACGCAGTATTTT	CSAREVTQYF
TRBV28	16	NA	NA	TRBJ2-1	TGTGCCAGCAGGGAACCGACAGGGACTGGTTACAATGAGCAGTTCTTC	CASREPTGTGYNEQFF
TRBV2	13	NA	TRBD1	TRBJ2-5	TGTGCCAGCACTAAAGACAGGGAAAAGACCCAGTACTTC	CASTKDREKTQYF
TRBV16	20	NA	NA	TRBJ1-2	TGTGCCAGCAGCTCCAAGGGCCACCCCCCGGGGAATGGGGATAACTATGGCTACACCTTC	CASSSKGHPPGNGDNYGYTF
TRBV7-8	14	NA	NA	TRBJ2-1	TGTGCCAGCAGCCGACAGTACTCCTACAATGAGCAGTTCTTC	CASSRQYSYNEQFF
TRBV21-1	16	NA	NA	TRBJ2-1	TGTGCCAGCAGCACTCGGGACAGCCGCTCCTACAATGAGCAGTTCTTC	CASSTRDSRSYNEQFF
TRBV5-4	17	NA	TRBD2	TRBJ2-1	TGTGCCAGCAGCTTGGTGCTCCTAGCGGGGGGTTACAATGAGCAGTTCTTC	CASSLVLLAGGYNEQFF
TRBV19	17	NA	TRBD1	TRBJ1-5	TGTGCCAGTAGTATAGAGGCAGGGGGCAATAGCAATCAGCCCCAGCATTTT	CASSIEAGGNSNQPQHF
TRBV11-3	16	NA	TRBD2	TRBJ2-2	TGTGCCAGCAGCTTAGGAGCGGGGGAAAGTTACGGGGAGCTGTTTTTT	CASSLGAGESYGELFF
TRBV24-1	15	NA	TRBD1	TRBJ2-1	TGTGCCACCAGTGATGCGACCGGGACAGGGACAGAGCAGTTCTTC	CATSDATGTGTEQFF
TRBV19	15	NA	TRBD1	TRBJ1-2	TGTGCCAGTAGTATAACGGGACAGAACATATATGGCTACACCTTC	CASSITGQNIYGYTF
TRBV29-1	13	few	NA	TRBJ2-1	TGCAGCGTTGATGTGGGGGCGGCGGATGAGCAGTTCTTC	CSVDVGAADEQFF
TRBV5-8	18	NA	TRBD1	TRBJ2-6	TGTGCCAGGGGGTGGGACAGGGCCCAAAACTCTGGGGCCAACGTCCTGACTTTC	CARGWDRAQNSGANVLTF
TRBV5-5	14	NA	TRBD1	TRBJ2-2	TGTGCCAGCAGCTTGAGACAGGGTACCGGGGAGCTGTTTTTT	CASSLRQGTGELFF
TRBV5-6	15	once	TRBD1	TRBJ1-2	TGTGCCAGCAGCAATCTGGGACAGGAGCTGGTTGGCTACACCTTC	CASSNLGQELVGYTF
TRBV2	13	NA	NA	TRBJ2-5	TGTGCCAGCAGTGGTAACAGGCAAGAGACCCAGTACTTC	CASSGNRQETQYF
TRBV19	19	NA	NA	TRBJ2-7	TGTGCCAGTAGTCCCCGAGACAGGGGACTAACTATTGGTTCCTACGAGCAGTACTTC	CASSPRDRGLTIGSYEQYF